This T cell receptor beta chain is from a study of cytomegalovirus exposure and HLA in healthy donors. Regarding this clone: No antigen is known for it.

Study-level points and caveats: Across donors, most TCRs were seen rarely, yet some public ones were widespread.

The CDR3 consists of 13 residues. V lost 0 bases to trimming and J lost 3 bases, with 6 bases between them. Germline V lookup: CDR1 MGHRA, CDR2 YSYEKL. Sequencing used immunoSEQ multiplex PCR; TCRdb keeps in-frame clones, though not all of them. The sample lists roughly 260,000 clones; 90% were seen once. The chain joins TRBV4-1 to TRBJ2-7, with unresolved D. This clonotype was obtained from a woman between 18 and 30 years old in good health and CMV-seronegative. Sequencing used PBMCs. Written as DNA, the CDR3 is TGCGCCAGCAGCCAAGATTCTAGCTACGAGCAGTACGTC. This sequence encodes CASSQDSSYEQYV.